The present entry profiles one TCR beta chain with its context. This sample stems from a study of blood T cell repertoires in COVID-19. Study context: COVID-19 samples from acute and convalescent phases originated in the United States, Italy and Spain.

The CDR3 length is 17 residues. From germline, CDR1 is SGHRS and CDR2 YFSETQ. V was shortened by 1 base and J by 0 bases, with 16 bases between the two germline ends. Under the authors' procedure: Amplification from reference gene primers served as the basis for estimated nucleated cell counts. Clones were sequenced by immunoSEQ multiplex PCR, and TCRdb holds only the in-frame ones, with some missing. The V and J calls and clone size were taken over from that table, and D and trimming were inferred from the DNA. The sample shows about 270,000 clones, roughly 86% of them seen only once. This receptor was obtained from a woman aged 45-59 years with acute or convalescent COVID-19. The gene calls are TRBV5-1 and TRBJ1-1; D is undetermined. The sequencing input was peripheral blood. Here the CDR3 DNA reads TGCGCCAGCAGCTTGCGGGCTCGAGGGCTAATGAACACTGAAGCTTTCTTT. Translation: CASSLRARGLMNTEAFF.